This passage covers 32 T cell receptor beta chains from one sample sequenced in a study of OX40 agonist ivuxolimab in advanced cancers. Data came from immunoSEQ multiplex PCR; TCRdb stores just in-frame clones and leaves some out. The sample records 57,000 or so clones, roughly 89% being singletons. The specimen comprised CD4+ or CD8+ T cells sorted from blood, sampled in a trial of the OX40 agonist ivuxolimab. The receptors were gathered from an adult with an advanced solid tumor such as melanoma, head and neck, liver or kidney cancer.

The chain recombines TRBV5-4 with TRBJ2-3, with D unresolved. In germline, CDR1 is SGHNT, CDR2 YYREEE (reference sequence). The CDR3 loop spans 13 amino acids. V lost 4 bases to trimming and J lost 0 bases, with 6 bases between them. Written as DNA, the CDR3 is TGTGCCAGCAGCAAATCTAGCACAGATACGCAGTATTTT. Translating gives CASSKSSTDTQYF.

Only one count was recorded for this clone. The V call is TRBV7-3, the J call TRBJ2-5, with no clear D. Germline V gene lookup returns CDR1 SGHTA and CDR2 FQGTGA. The CDR3 totals 12 residues. V gave up 1 base and J gave up 5 bases, with 5 bases separating them. CDR3 DNA sequence: TGTGCCAGCAGCTTAATTGGGGAGACCCAGTACTTC. Protein product: CASSLIGETQYF.

The chain combines TRBV11-2 with TRBJ1-2, with unresolved D. In germline, CDR1 is SGHAT, CDR2 FQNNGV. This CDR3 has 12 residues. V was shortened by 6 bases and J by 4 bases, with 9 bases between the two germline ends. CDR3 bases: TGTGCCAGCAGACGTACTATCTATGGCTACACCTTC. Amino acid sequence: CASRRTIYGYTF.

The V and J genes are TRBV9 and TRBJ2-1; TRBD1 matches at 8 bases. This CDR3 has 12 residues. The germline V gene encodes CDR1 SGDLS and CDR2 YYNGEE. V shed 3 bases and J 8 bases; nucleotides not matched to a gene: 1. This CDR3 is CASSADRDEQFF. The CDR3 coding sequence is TGTGCCAGCAGCGCGGACAGGGATGAGCAGTTCTTC.

V is TRBV5-8 and J is TRBJ1-4; a weak D match, TRBD1 (5 bases). This CDR3 is 18 amino acids long. Germline values: CDR1 SGHTS, CDR2 YDEGEE. The V and J ends lost 1 base and 7 bases respectively, with 23 bases between them. In DNA, the CDR3 is TGTGCCAGCAGCTTGAAGGGGAGGGGCAGGGCCCTTGGTGAAAAACTGTTTTTT. Its protein product is CASSLKGRGRALGEKLFF.

J is TRBJ2-1 and V is TRBV19; D not certain. CDR3 length: 11 amino acids. The V and J ends lost 6 bases and 5 bases respectively, with 5 bases between them. CDR1 and CDR2 (germline): LNHDA, SQIVND (reference sequence). The DNA for the CDR3 is TGTGCCAGTAGGCTGAACAATGAGCAGTTCTTC. Translating it yields CASRLNNEQFF. Complete variable domain (other parts from reference TRBV19 and TRBJ2-1): DGGITQSPKYLFRKEGQNVTLSCEQNLNHDAMYWYRQDPGQGLRLIYYSQIVNDFQKGDIAEGYSVSREKKESFPLTVTSAQKNPTAFYLCASRLNNEQFFGPGTRLTVL.

The chain uses TRBV27 and TRBJ2-2; tentative D call: TRBD1 (5 bases). Trimming took 5 bases from V and 6 from J, leaving 7 bases between them. CDR3 size: 12 residues. CDR1 MNHEY and CDR2 SMNVEV come from the germline V gene (reference sequence). The CDR3 loop reads CASSDRPGELFF. CDR3 DNA: TGTGCCAGCAGTGACAGACCCGGGGAGCTGTTTTTT.

As DNA, the CDR3 is TGTGCCAGCAGCCTCGCTTGGGGGGGCCGATCGGACACCATATATTTT. Amino acid sequence: CASSLAWGGRSDTIYF. This chain joins TRBV9 and TRBJ1-3, with D possibly TRBD1 on 6 matching bases. Deletions cut 4 bases from V and 8 bases from J, with 22 bases between. Per the germline V gene, CDR1 is SGDLS and CDR2 is YYNGEE. The CDR3 sequence is 16 residues long.

This clone is a singleton in its sample. The chain uses TRBV11-3 and TRBJ2-7; the match to TRBD2 covers 9 bases. The junction had 5 bases not matched to a gene; V was cut back by 6 bases and J by 2 bases. There are 14 residues in the CDR3. The germline V gene encodes CDR1 SGHNT and CDR2 YENEEA. CDR3 nucleotide sequence: TGTGCCAGCAGTCGGGCGGGAGGGCCCTACGAGCAGTACTTC. It is translated as CASSRAGGPYEQYF.

This chain joins TRBV7-2 and TRBJ2-3, with TRBD2 identical over 9 bases. Trimming cost V 5 bases and J 1 base; bases outside gene matches: 4. The CDR3 contains 15 residues. Germline V CDR1 and CDR2: SGHTA, FQGNSA. The CDR3 nucleotides are TGTGCCAGCAGCCCACGGACTAGCGGCACAGATACGCAGTATTTT. This sequence encodes CASSPRTSGTDTQYF.

The chain is built from TRBV7-2 and TRBJ2-3; D is perhaps TRBD2 (5 bases). The length of the CDR3 is 14 residues. Germline CDR1 reads SGHTA; CDR2 reads FQGNSA. The V end was cut by 1 base, the J end by 2 bases, with 7 bases between. The CDR3 loop reads CASSLGLLTDTQYF. CDR3 sequence (DNA): TGTGCCAGCAGCTTAGGACTACTCACAGATACGCAGTATTTT.

CDR3 bases: TGCGCCAGCAGCTTGCCGGACAGTTATGGTGAGCAGTTCTTC. It translates to CASSLPDSYGEQFF. The chain links TRBV5-1 to TRBJ2-1; D might be TRBD1 (6 bases). CDR3 length: 14 amino acids. Per germline, CDR1 SGHRS and CDR2 YFSETQ. V was clipped by 1 base and J by 9 bases, with 14 bases between them.

V gene TRBV11-2 combines with J gene TRBJ2-5; D could derive from TRBD1 or TRBD2 (7 bases each). Germline CDR1 and CDR2: SGHAT and FQNNGV. Deletions cut 5 bases from V and 1 base from J, with 20 bases between. This CDR3 contains 17 residues. DNA of the CDR3: TGTGCCAGCAGCCCCCGTTCAGGGGGGGCCTCCCAAGAGACCCAGTACTTC. Translation: CASSPRSGGASQETQYF. Filled out from reference TRBV11-2 and TRBJ2-5, the complete variable domain reads EAGVAQSPRYKIIEKRQSVAFWCNPISGHATLYWYQQILGQGPKLLIQFQNNGVVDDSQLPKDRFSAERLKGVDSTLKIQPAKLEDSAVYLCASSPRSGGASQETQYFGPGTRLLVL.

The rearrangement uses TRBV28 and TRBJ2-7, with D possibly being TRBD2 (6 bases). The V end lost 2 bases, the J end lost 2 bases, and 13 bases lay between the germline ends. Germline V gene sequence: CDR1 MDHEN, CDR2 SYDVKM. This CDR3 is 15 amino acids long. This CDR3 reads CASSLGGAAAYEQYF. The CDR3 bases are TGTGCCAGCAGTTTAGGCGGGGCGGCCGCCTACGAGCAGTACTTC. Full variable domain (missing parts from reference TRBV28 and TRBJ2-7): DVKVTQSSRYLVKRTGEKVFLECVQDMDHENMFWYRQDPGLGLRLIYFSYDVKMKEKGDIPEGYSVSREKKERFSLILESASTNQTSMYLCASSLGGAAAYEQYFGPGTRLTVT.

This clone appeared once. The rearrangement links TRBV11-1 to TRBJ2-1, with TRBD2 matching 7 bases. CDR3 length: 15 residues. The V and J ends lost 0 bases and 12 bases, in that order; junction bases with no gene match: 11. In germline, CDR1 is SGHAT, CDR2 FQDESV (reference sequence). CDR3 nucleotide sequence: TGTGCCAGCAGCTTAGCGGGGGGGGTATCGGTCGGGCAGTTCTTC. Amino acid sequence: CASSLAGGVSVGQFF. The variable domain in full, with the rest retrieved from reference TRBV11-1 and TRBJ2-1, is EAEVAQSPRYKITEKSQAVAFWCDPISGHATLYWYRQILGQGPELLVQFQDESVVDDSQLPKDRFSAERLKGVDSTLKIQPAELGDSAMYLCASSLAGGVSVGQFFGPGTRLTVL.

This clone was counted a few times. V and J are TRBV14 and TRBJ2-7, with D unresolved. CDR3 length: 14 amino acids. The germline gives CDR1 SGHDN, CDR2 FVKESK. V was trimmed by 2 bases and J by 8 bases, leaving 16 bases between them. The CDR3 bases are TGTGCCAGCAGCCAAATCGTAACGAGTGGTAAGCAGTACTTC. The encoded protein is CASSQIVTSGKQYF.

V is TRBV13 and J is TRBJ2-3; D is undetermined. The germline V gene has CDR1 PRHDT and CDR2 FYEKMQ (reference sequence). There are 17 residues in the CDR3. Trimming shortened V by 3 bases and J by 3 bases, and 19 bases separated the two germline ends. The CDR3 nucleotides read TGTGCCAGCAGCTTGCGAAGGACGATCGGAGTAACAGATACGCAGTATTTT. Translating it yields CASSLRRTIGVTDTQYF. The full variable domain, in which reference TRBV13 and TRBJ2-3 provide the parts outside the CDR3, is AAGVIQSPRHLIKEKRETATLKCYPIPRHDTVYWYQQGPGQDPQFLISFYEKMQSDKGSIPDRFSAQQFSDYHSELNMSSLELGDSALYFCASSLRRTIGVTDTQYFGPGTRLTVL.

CDR3 in amino acids: CASSSVRGRVAGELFF. As DNA, the CDR3 is TGTGCCAGCAGCTCGGTACGGGGGAGAGTGGCCGGGGAGCTGTTTTTT. V usage is TRBV7-2 and J usage is TRBJ2-2, with D perhaps matching TRBD2 (6 bases). CDR1 SGHTA and CDR2 FQGNSA come from the germline V gene. CDR3 length equals 16 residues. Between the trimmed V and J ends, which lost 4 bases and 6 bases, there was a span of 18 bases. Based on the CDR3 plus reference TRBV7-2 and TRBJ2-2, the full variable domain is GAGVSQSPSNKVTEKGKDVELRCDPISGHTALYWYRQSLGQGLEFLIYFQGNSAPDKSGLPSDRFSAERTGGSVSTLTIQRTQQEDSAVYLCASSSVRGRVAGELFFGEGSRLTVL.

The J gene is TRBJ2-5, the V gene TRBV7-9; D is unresolved. Germline assignment: CDR1 SEHNR and CDR2 FQNEAQ (reference sequence). The CDR3 runs to 14 residues. The germline V and J ends were trimmed by 1 base and 3 bases, with 9 bases remaining between them. CDR3 amino acids: CASSLGAVKETQYF. The CDR3 coding sequence is TGTGCCAGCAGCTTAGGGGCAGTCAAAGAGACCCAGTACTTC. Based on the CDR3 plus reference TRBV7-9 and TRBJ2-5, the full variable domain is DTGVSQNPRHKITKRGQNVTFRCDPISEHNRLYWYRQTLGQGPEFLTYFQNEAQLEKSRLLSDRFSAERPKGSFSTLEIQRTEQGDSAMYLCASSLGAVKETQYFGPGTRLLVL.

The genes are TRBV30 and TRBJ2-3; the D gene is possibly TRBD2 (5 bases). CDR1 is GTSNPN and CDR2 is SVGIG in the germline V gene (reference sequence). The germline V and J ends were trimmed by 4 bases and 2 bases, with 7 bases remaining between them. The CDR3 has 12 amino acids. CDR3: CAWKTNTDTQYF. The CDR3 nucleotides read TGTGCCTGGAAGACTAACACAGATACGCAGTATTTT.

The rearrangement joins TRBV27 to TRBJ2-3; TRBD2 aligns across 11 bases. There are 17 residues in the CDR3. The trim removed 4 bases at V and 1 base at J, leaving 7 bases unmatched. Germline CDR1 and CDR2: MNHEY and SMNVEV (reference sequence). CDR3 in amino acids: CASSSRSGRARTDTQYF. DNA for the CDR3: TGTGCCAGCAGTTCCCGTAGCGGGAGGGCCCGCACAGATACGCAGTATTTT.

Remarks on this clone: This specimen includes other DNA sequences encoding the same CDR3. The chain joins TRBV15 to TRBJ2-1; the D is unclear. The CDR3 has 14 residues. Trimming removed 3 bases at V and 0 bases at J, with 6 bases between. Looked up from germline, CDR1 is LNHNV and CDR2 is YYDKDF (reference sequence). CDR3: CATSRGSSYNEQFF. In nucleotides, the CDR3 is TGTGCCACCAGCAGGGGGTCCTCCTACAATGAGCAGTTCTTC.

The chain recombines TRBV5-5 with TRBJ1-2; D might be TRBD1 (6 bases). CDR1 and CDR2 (germline): SGHKS, YYEKEE (reference sequence). The CDR3 is 16 amino acids. The V and J ends lost 2 bases and 1 base respectively, with 15 bases between them. The CDR3: CASSLTGTHLNYGYTF. Written as DNA, the CDR3 is TGTGCCAGCAGCTTAACCGGGACACACCTTAACTATGGCTACACCTTC.

The gene calls are TRBV19 and TRBJ2-7; possibly TRBD1 or TRBD2 for D (5 bases each). The CDR3 covers 12 residues. Trimming stripped 10 bases from V and 1 base from J, with 11 bases between. Germline loops: CDR1 LNHDA, CDR2 SQIVND (reference sequence). The DNA for the CDR3 is TGTGCCACCTCGAGGGGATCCTACGAGCAGTACTTC. It specifies CATSRGSYEQYF.

This clone appeared a single time. The chain has TRBV7-8 and TRBJ1-5; D is undetermined. Trimming cost V 5 bases and J 7 bases, with 9 bases left between them. Germline-derived CDR1 and CDR2 are SGHVS and FQNEAQ. CDR3 length: 12 residues. CDR3 in amino acids: CASSVTRQPQHF. The DNA of the CDR3 is TGTGCCAGCAGCGTAACAAGGCAGCCCCAGCATTTT.

The V gene is TRBV12-5, the J gene TRBJ2-1; D might be TRBD2 (5 bases). Germline CDR1 reads LGHNT; CDR2 reads FRNRAP. CDR3 size: 11 residues. V was clipped by 6 bases and J by 10 bases, with 10 bases between them. In DNA, the CDR3 is TGTGCTAGTGGCCTTGAGGGAGAGCAGTTCTTC. It encodes CASGLEGEQFF.

This clone was recorded only once. This rearrangement joins TRBV19 to TRBJ2-3; a weak D match, TRBD2 (5 bases). Germline CDR1 and CDR2: LNHDA and SQIVND (reference sequence). Trimming shortened V by 4 bases and J by 4 bases, and 12 bases separated the two germline ends. CDR3 length: 14 amino acids. In DNA, the CDR3 is TGTGCCAGTAGTAACCACCCGGAGGCAGATACGCAGTATTTT. Its protein product is CASSNHPEADTQYF.

As regards this clone: One end of the junction fails to match germline, which may point to a read error. J is TRBJ2-5 and V is TRBV7-7; 7 bases line up with TRBD1. CDR3 length: 14 residues. Germline CDR1 and CDR2: SSHAT and FNYEAQ (reference sequence). As DNA, the CDR3 is TGTGCTAGCAGCTTCGCCGGGACAGAAGAGACCCAGTACTTC. Translated: CASSFAGTEETQYF.

CDR3: CASRRGGYGYTF. In DNA, the CDR3 is TGTGCCAGCAGGAGAGGCGGCTATGGCTACACCTTC. The V gene is TRBV27, the J gene TRBJ1-2, with no clear D. Trimming removed 6 bases from V and 4 bases from J, with 9 bases in between. The CDR3 consists of 12 residues. Per germline, CDR1 MNHEY and CDR2 SMNVEV (reference sequence).

V gene TRBV7-6 combines with J gene TRBJ2-3; weak D call: TRBD2 (6 bases). This CDR3 region has 15 residues. V lost 1 base and J 4 bases, leaving 12 bases between the germline ends. Germline assignment: CDR1 SGHVS and CDR2 FNYEAQ. Written as DNA, the CDR3 is TGTGCCAGCAGCTTAGGCCGCGGGGAAGCAGATACGCAGTATTTT. Protein: CASSLGRGEADTQYF.

V usage is TRBV11-3 and J usage is TRBJ2-7; D remains unclear. V was shortened by 5 bases and J by 7 bases, with 12 bases between the two germline ends. The CDR3 runs to 12 residues. Germline CDR1 reads SGHNT; CDR2 reads YENEEA. CDR3 DNA sequence: TGTGCCAGCAGCCCTGGGCCCGGAGAGCAGTACTTC. Translating gives CASSPGPGEQYF.

Here the CDR3 DNA reads TGTGCCAGCACAGGGGGCAACACCGGGGAGCTGTTTTTT. The encoded protein is CASTGGNTGELFF. The genes are TRBV21-1 and TRBJ2-2; the tabulated D call, TRBD1, remains unverified against the DNA. TRBV21-1 is a listed pseudogene. The CDR3 length is 13 residues.